Below are 2 T cell receptor beta chains sequenced from a single sample in a study of cytomegalovirus exposure and HLA in healthy donors. PCR employed 60 Vbeta and 13 Jbeta primers. Using immunoSEQ multiplex PCR, the repertoire was profiled, and TCRdb retains in-frame clones only, with some absent. The data contain 150,000 to 250,000 clones, roughly 85% of them singletons. The sample comprised PBMCs. The receptors derive from a woman between 45 and 65 years old in good health and CMV-seronegative.

The V call is TRBV9, the J call TRBJ2-7, with D unclear. Germline CDR1 is SGDLS and CDR2 is YYNGEE. This CDR3 region has 13 residues. V was shortened by 4 bases and J by 9 bases, with 17 bases between the two germline ends. For the CDR3, the DNA is TGTGCCAGCAGCCAGCTTGACTCAAGTTGGCAGTACTTC. Translated: CASSQLDSSWQYF.

This chain joins TRBV7-9 and TRBJ2-1; 10 bases agree with TRBD2. V dropped 8 bases and J dropped 7; count of bases not matched to a gene: 8. The germline V gene has CDR1 SEHNR and CDR2 FQNEAQ (reference sequence). The CDR3 consists of 14 residues. CDR3 sequence (DNA): TGTGCCAGCGGGGGGTTAGCGGGGGGAAATGAGCAGTTCTTC. Its translation: CASGGLAGGNEQFF.